The 27 T cell receptor beta chains presented below share a single source sample, sequenced in a study of cytomegalovirus exposure and HLA in healthy donors. This table comes from immunoSEQ multiplex PCR, and its TCRdb copy is limited to in-frame clones, with some not included. In the table there are around 150,000 clones, roughly 86% of which are singletons. Sequenced material: PBMCs. These receptors originate from a man between 18 and 29 years old in good health and CMV-seropositive.

The chain links TRBV7-9 to TRBJ2-1; 12 positions match TRBD2. This CDR3 contains 15 residues. From germline, CDR1 is SEHNR and CDR2 FQNEAQ (reference sequence). V was pared by 4 bases and J by 4 bases, with 2 bases of the junction left unmatched. The CDR3 reads CASSWLAGGYNEQFF. The CDR3 DNA reads as TGTGCCAGCAGCTGGCTAGCGGGAGGGTACAATGAGCAGTTCTTC.

V usage is TRBV2 and J usage is TRBJ2-3; D call uncertain. V was pared by 4 bases and J by 2 bases, with 13 bases between. The V gene's germline CDR1 is SNHLY and CDR2 FYNNEI. The CDR3 spans 15 residues. In nucleotides, the CDR3 is TGTGCCAGCAGTGTCGGCGGAAGAAACACAGATACGCAGTATTTT. It translates to CASSVGGRNTDTQYF.

V usage is TRBV28 and J usage is TRBJ1-4; possibly TRBD1 for D (6 bases). The germline V gene has CDR1 MDHEN and CDR2 SYDVKM. This CDR3 spans 15 amino acids. The V end was cut by 1 base, the J end by 6 bases, with 12 bases between. Here the CDR3 DNA reads TGTGCCAGCAGTTTATCTGACAGGAGGCATGAAAAACTGTTTTTT. It codes for CASSLSDRRHEKLFF.

The CDR3 sequence is CASSRDRGLSDYGYTF. The CDR3, as DNA: TGTGCCAGCTCTCGGGACAGGGGGCTGTCGGACTATGGCTACACCTTC. The genes are TRBV18 and TRBJ1-2; 12 bases are a match to TRBD1. J was trimmed by 3 bases and V by 6 bases; bases with no gene match: 8. This CDR3 comprises 16 residues. CDR1 and CDR2 (germline): KGHSH, LQKENI.

The chain recombines TRBV28 with TRBJ1-1; D gene uncertain. Germline CDR1 and CDR2: MDHEN and SYDVKM. This CDR3 is 14 amino acids long. The V end lost 2 bases, the J end lost 4 bases, and 11 bases lay between the germline ends. The CDR3 DNA sequence: TGTGCCAGCAGTTTAAGGGAGAAGGGCACTGAAGCTTTCTTT. This translates into CASSLREKGTEAFF.

V gene TRBV6-4 combines with J gene TRBJ2-1; a possible D gene is TRBD2 (6 bases). The V and J ends lost 0 bases and 4 bases respectively, with 10 bases between them. From germline, CDR1 is MRHNA and CDR2 SNTAGT. This CDR3 is 15 amino acids long. The DNA of the CDR3 is TGTGCCAGCAGTGACTCGTGGGGGGATTACAATGAGCAGTTCTTC. Its translation: CASSDSWGDYNEQFF.

J is TRBJ2-5 and V is TRBV6-1; 8 bases fit TRBD1. This CDR3 has 16 residues. Germline CDR1 reads MNHNS; CDR2 reads SASEGT. J gave up 1 base and V 3 bases, and 7 bases lay outside the gene matches. CDR3 sequence reads: CASSEQGATVQETQYF. The CDR3 DNA follows: TGTGCCAGCAGTGAGCAGGGGGCCACGGTCCAAGAGACCCAGTACTTC.

The gene calls are TRBV4-1 and TRBJ2-7, with 14 nucleotides matching TRBD2. After removal of 1 base from V and 6 bases from J, the junction contained 11 bases not matched to a gene. The V gene's germline CDR1 is MGHRA and CDR2 YSYEKL. This CDR3 region has 18 residues. CDR3 nucleotide sequence: TGCGCCAGCAGCCAAGGGGGGACTAGCGGGAGAAACCCTAGCGAGCAGTACTTC. This sequence encodes CASSQGGTSGRNPSEQYF.

A few counts support this clone. The chain combines TRBV21-1 with TRBJ2-7; the DNA was not used to check the table's D call, TRBD1. TRBV21-1 is marked as a pseudogene. The CDR3 spans 12 residues. This CDR3 is CASRQGLYEQYF. CDR3 DNA: TGTGCCAGTCGACAGGGACTCTACGAGCAGTACTTC.

This chain links TRBV27 with TRBJ1-3, with a possible D match to TRBD1 (5 bases). The CDR3 sequence is 14 residues long. Deletions cut 4 bases from V and 1 base from J, with 8 bases between. CDR1 and CDR2 (germline): MNHEY, SMNVEV (reference sequence). The CDR3 region has the DNA TGTGCCAGCAGTTATTCAGGGTCTGGAAACACCATATATTTT. This gives the protein CASSYSGSGNTIYF.

The chain carries TRBV10-3 and TRBJ2-1, with 8 positions matching TRBD1. The V gene's germline CDR1 is ENHRY and CDR2 SYGVKD. The CDR3 extends over 14 amino acids. V was pared by 6 bases and J by 4 bases, with 5 bases of the junction left unmatched. The CDR3 sequence: CAISGGQVYNEQFF. Written as DNA, the CDR3 is TGTGCCATCAGCGGGGGACAGGTTTACAATGAGCAGTTCTTC.

The chain is built from TRBV4-1 and TRBJ2-3, with D possibly TRBD1 on 6 matching bases. This CDR3 comprises 14 residues. V lost 5 bases to trimming and J lost 7 bases, with 16 bases between them. CDR1 and CDR2 (germline): MGHRA, YSYEKL. The CDR3 here is CASSTGQTLHTQYF. Written as DNA, the CDR3 is TGCGCCAGCAGCACCGGACAGACCTTACATACGCAGTATTTT.

V gene TRBV28 combines with J gene TRBJ2-3; tentatively, D is TRBD1 (5 bases). The CDR3 is made up of 14 amino acids. The V end lost 5 bases, the J end lost 0 bases, and 9 bases lay between the germline ends. Germline assignment: CDR1 MDHEN and CDR2 SYDVKM. The CDR3 coding sequence is TGTGCCAGCAGTAAGACAGATAGCACAGATACGCAGTATTTT. It is translated as CASSKTDSTDTQYF.

This clone was found once. This chain uses TRBV4-1 with TRBJ2-1; 8 bases align to TRBD2. Losses at the gene ends were 4 bases for V and 1 base for J; bases not matched to a gene: 9. Germline values: CDR1 MGHRA, CDR2 YSYEKL. The CDR3 consists of 17 residues. The CDR3 sequence is CASSPAASGLSYNEQFF. The CDR3 DNA sequence: TGCGCCAGCAGCCCTGCGGCTAGCGGGTTGTCCTACAATGAGCAGTTCTTC.

The chain couples TRBV28 to TRBJ2-4; TRBD2 aligns across 8 bases. This CDR3 comprises 15 residues. The V and J ends lost 6 bases and 2 bases, in that order; junction bases with no gene match: 6. Germline CDR1 is MDHEN and CDR2 is SYDVKM. The CDR3 loop is CASRGSGMTKNIQYF. The CDR3, as DNA: TGTGCCAGCAGGGGTAGCGGGATGACCAAAAACATTCAGTACTTC.

The V gene is TRBV7-8, the J gene TRBJ2-7; 7 nucleotides agree with TRBD2. Germline-derived CDR1 and CDR2 are SGHVS and FQNEAQ. V lost 1 base to trimming and J lost 1 base; unmatched junction nucleotides: 4. The CDR3 extends over 15 amino acids. CDR3 amino acids: CASSLGGRASYEQYF. In nucleotides, the CDR3 is TGTGCCAGCAGCTTAGGTGGGAGGGCGTCCTACGAGCAGTACTTC.

The chain is built from TRBV2 and TRBJ2-7, with 9 bases lining up with TRBD1. V shed 6 bases and J 3 bases; nucleotides not matched to a gene: 6. Germline V CDR1 and CDR2: SNHLY, FYNNEI. The CDR3 is 14 amino acids. CDR3 sequence reads: CASRDRTGVYEQYF. The CDR3 DNA reads TGTGCCAGCAGAGACCGGACAGGGGTCTACGAGCAGTACTTC. The entire variable domain, with the rest obtained from reference TRBV2 and TRBJ2-7, is as follows: EPEVTQTPSHQVTQMGQEVILRCVPISNHLYFYWYRQILGQKVEFLVSFYNNEISEKSEIFDDQFSVERPDGSNFTLKIRSTKLEDSAMYFCASRDRTGVYEQYFGPGTRLTVT.

This chain joins TRBV11-3 and TRBJ2-6; a possible D gene is TRBD1 (7 bases). The germline gives CDR1 SGHNT, CDR2 YENEEA. V gave up 5 bases and J gave up 0 bases, with 17 bases separating them. The CDR3 length is 18 residues. Written as DNA, the CDR3 is TGTGCCAGCAGCGCAAGACAGGGAGGCTTCTCTGGGGCCAACGTCCTGACTTTC. As protein: CASSARQGGFSGANVLTF.

This chain uses TRBV7-3 with TRBJ2-3; 8 bases are a match to TRBD1. There are 15 residues in the CDR3. The germline gives CDR1 SGHTA, CDR2 FQGTGA. J was trimmed by 2 bases and V by 4 bases; bases with no gene match: 5. The CDR3 sequence: CASSYRDRTTDTQYF. The CDR3 DNA reads TGTGCCAGCAGCTACCGGGACAGGACCACAGATACGCAGTATTTT.

The gene calls are TRBV7-6 and TRBJ2-3, with 12 bases fitting TRBD2. The germline V gene has CDR1 SGHVS and CDR2 FNYEAQ. The junction had 3 bases not matched to a gene; V was cut back by 5 bases and J by 3 bases. There are 15 residues in the CDR3. The CDR3 here is CASSPSGRGTDTQYF. The CDR3 nucleotides read TGTGCCAGCAGCCCTAGCGGGAGGGGGACAGATACGCAGTATTTT.

The chain couples TRBV25-1 to TRBJ2-3; D possibly corresponds to TRBD1 (6 bases). V was shortened by 1 base and J by 3 bases, with 14 bases between the two germline ends. Germline CDR1 is MGHDK and CDR2 is SYGVNS. CDR3 length: 16 amino acids. The CDR3 sequence: CASSESPGQGTDTQYF. DNA of the CDR3: TGTGCCAGCAGTGAATCCCCGGGGCAGGGGACAGATACGCAGTATTTT.

This chain joins TRBV6-1 and TRBJ2-1; 14 nucleotides agree with TRBD2. Germline trimming cut 3 bases from V and 10 bases from J; bases unmatched to any gene: 5. The germline gives CDR1 MNHNS, CDR2 SASEGT. The CDR3 sequence is 15 residues long. DNA of the CDR3: TGTGCCAGCAGTGATGGACTAGCGGGAGGTTTGGAGCAGTTCTTC. This codes for CASSDGLAGGLEQFF.

The J gene is TRBJ1-4, the V gene TRBV5-1, with a tentative D call TRBD1 (6 bases). The germline V gene has CDR1 SGHRS and CDR2 YFSETQ. Trimming shortened V by 3 bases and J by 11 bases, and 14 bases separated the two germline ends. This CDR3 is 13 amino acids long. Here the CDR3 reads CASSSGSGEKLFF. CDR3 coding DNA: TGCGCCAGCAGCTCGGGGTCAGGGGAGAAACTGTTTTTT.

This sequence joins TRBV7-8 and TRBJ2-7; D possibly corresponds to TRBD2 (5 bases). Trimming removed 6 bases at V and 5 bases at J, with 11 bases between. CDR3 length: 12 residues. The germline V gene encodes CDR1 SGHVS and CDR2 FQNEAQ. DNA of the CDR3: TGTGCCAGCAGGCCCGGGAACCACGAGCAGTACTTC. Encoded protein: CASRPGNHEQYF.

The CDR3 sequence is CASSEPFRDRANEQYF. The CDR3 DNA is TGTGCCAGCAGTGAACCCTTCCGGGACAGGGCCAACGAGCAGTACTTC. This chain joins TRBV6-1 and TRBJ2-7; 9 bases are a match to TRBD1. J gave up 5 bases and V 2 bases, and 10 bases lay outside the gene matches. The CDR3 has 16 amino acids. Germline-derived CDR1 and CDR2 are MNHNS and SASEGT.

This clone has just a few counts. The chain couples TRBV19 to TRBJ1-5, with D possibly matching TRBD1 (5 bases). The CDR3 consists of 15 residues. V dropped 3 bases and J dropped 10 bases, with 19 bases sitting between them. Germline V gene data show CDR1 as LNHDA and CDR2 as SQIVND (reference sequence). The CDR3 sequence: CASSIGGPPLHPQHF. The CDR3 DNA is TGTGCCAGTAGTATCGGGGGACCGCCCTTGCATCCCCAGCATTTT.

The chain carries TRBV1 and TRBJ2-1; TRBD2 reflects the table's D call only, with no check against the DNA. TRBV1 is assigned pseudogene status. The CDR3 loop spans 15 amino acids. This chain's CDR3 is CTSSRGLGSYNEQFF. The CDR3 DNA reads TGCACCAGCAGCCGTGGACTAGGGTCCTACAATGAGCAGTTCTTC.